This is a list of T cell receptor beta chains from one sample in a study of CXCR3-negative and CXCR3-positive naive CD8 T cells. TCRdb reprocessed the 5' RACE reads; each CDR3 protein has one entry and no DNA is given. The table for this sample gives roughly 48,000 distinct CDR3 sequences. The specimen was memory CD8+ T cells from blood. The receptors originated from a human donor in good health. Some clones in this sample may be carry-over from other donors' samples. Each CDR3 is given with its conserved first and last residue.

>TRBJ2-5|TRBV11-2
CASSSLLNSGSEKTQYF
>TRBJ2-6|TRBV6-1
CASELTGEGANVLTF
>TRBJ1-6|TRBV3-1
CASSRDRERNSPLHF
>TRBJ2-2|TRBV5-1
CASSYEAWRGASTGELFF
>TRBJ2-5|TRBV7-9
CASRLAGEGETQYF
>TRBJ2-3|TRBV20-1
CSARDQSGEGADTQYF
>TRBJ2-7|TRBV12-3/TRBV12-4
CASSPNLGQELEQYF
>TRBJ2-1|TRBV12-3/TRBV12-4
CASSGPRTGSGNEQFF
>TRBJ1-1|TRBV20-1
CSALRGDTEAFF
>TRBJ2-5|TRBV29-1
CSVERSVWDSKEETQYF
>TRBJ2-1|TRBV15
CATSPGTGDNEQFF
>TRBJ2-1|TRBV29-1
CSVPRESEQFF
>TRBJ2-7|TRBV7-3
CASSSRRDEQYF
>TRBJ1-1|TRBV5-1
CASSPGQGRTEAFF
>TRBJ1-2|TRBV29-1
CSVPRGYGYTF
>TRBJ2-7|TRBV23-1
CASPNPPRTCLYEQYF
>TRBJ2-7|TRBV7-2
CASSLTDGGRHGEQYF
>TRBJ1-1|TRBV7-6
CASSPRTAEGNTEAFF
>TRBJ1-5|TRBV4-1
CASSQVGEGKPQHF
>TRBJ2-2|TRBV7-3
CASSPDRESFSGELFF
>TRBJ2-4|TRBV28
CASSLLNWDIQYF
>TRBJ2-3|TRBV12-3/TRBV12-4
CASSPRGPTDTQYF
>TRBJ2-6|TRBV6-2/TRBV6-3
CASSSGGSGANVLTF
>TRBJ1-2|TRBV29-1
CSVEDASPSNGYTF
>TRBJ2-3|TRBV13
CASSEASLNTQYF
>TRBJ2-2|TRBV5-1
CASSLESPFLGELFF
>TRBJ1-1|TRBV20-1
CSARRTDDTEAFF
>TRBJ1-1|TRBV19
CASSISWTEAFF
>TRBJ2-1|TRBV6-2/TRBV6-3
CASSYKGASEQFF
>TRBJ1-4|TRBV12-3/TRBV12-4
CASSYGATNEKLFF
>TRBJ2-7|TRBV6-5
CASSYSQGAYEQYF
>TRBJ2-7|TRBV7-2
CASSSLGREQYF
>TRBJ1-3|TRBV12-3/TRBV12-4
CASSQGAGNTIYF
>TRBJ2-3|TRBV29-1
CSVEDLHEREQYF
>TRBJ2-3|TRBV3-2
CASSPGTSGVIDTQYF
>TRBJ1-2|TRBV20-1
CSAAGDDGYTF
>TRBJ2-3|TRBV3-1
CASSQDQRGGYGTDTQYF
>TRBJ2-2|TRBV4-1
CASSRTRIGTGELFF
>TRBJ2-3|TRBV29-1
CSATGGHTQYF
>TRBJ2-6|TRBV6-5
CASSYSNSGANVLTF
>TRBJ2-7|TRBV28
CAPLRVGEQYF
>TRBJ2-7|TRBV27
CASSLSLSTSYEQYF
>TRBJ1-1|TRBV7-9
CASSFPVGTGEAFF